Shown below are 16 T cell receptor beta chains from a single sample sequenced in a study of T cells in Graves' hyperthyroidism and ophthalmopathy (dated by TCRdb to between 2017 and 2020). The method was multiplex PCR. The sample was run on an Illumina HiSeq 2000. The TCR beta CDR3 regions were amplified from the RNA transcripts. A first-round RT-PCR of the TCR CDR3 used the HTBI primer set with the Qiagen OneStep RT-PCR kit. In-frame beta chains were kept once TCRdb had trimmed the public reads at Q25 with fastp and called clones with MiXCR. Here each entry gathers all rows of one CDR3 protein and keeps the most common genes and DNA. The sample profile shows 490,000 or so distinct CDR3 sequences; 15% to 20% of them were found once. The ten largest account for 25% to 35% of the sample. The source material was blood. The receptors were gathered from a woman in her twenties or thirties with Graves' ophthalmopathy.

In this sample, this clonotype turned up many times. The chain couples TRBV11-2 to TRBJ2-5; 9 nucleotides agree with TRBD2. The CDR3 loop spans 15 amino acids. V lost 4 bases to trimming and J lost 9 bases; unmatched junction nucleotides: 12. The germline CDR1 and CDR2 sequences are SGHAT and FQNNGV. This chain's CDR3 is CASSSLTGTSRSQYF. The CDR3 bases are TGTGCCAGCAGCTCGCTTACCGGGACTAGCCGTTCCCAGTACTTC.

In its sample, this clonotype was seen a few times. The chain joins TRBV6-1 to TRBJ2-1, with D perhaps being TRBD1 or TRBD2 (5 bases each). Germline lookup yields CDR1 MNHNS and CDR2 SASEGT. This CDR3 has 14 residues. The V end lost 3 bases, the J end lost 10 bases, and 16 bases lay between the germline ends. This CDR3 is CASSDGAYRREQFF. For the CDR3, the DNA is TGTGCCAGCAGTGACGGGGCTTATAGGAGAGAGCAGTTCTTC.

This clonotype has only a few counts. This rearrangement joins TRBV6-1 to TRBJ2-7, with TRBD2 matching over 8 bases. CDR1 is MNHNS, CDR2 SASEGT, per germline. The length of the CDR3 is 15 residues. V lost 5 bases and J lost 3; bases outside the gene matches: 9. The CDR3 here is CASSYYPGLDYEQYF. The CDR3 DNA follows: TGTGCCAGCAGTTATTACCCGGGACTAGACTACGAGCAGTACTTC.

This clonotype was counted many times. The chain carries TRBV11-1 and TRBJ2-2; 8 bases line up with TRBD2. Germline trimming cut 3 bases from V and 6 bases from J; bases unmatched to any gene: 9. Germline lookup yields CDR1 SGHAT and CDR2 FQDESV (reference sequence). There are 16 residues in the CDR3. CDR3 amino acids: CASSLSTSVGAGELFF. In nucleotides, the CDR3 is TGTGCCAGCAGCTTGTCGACTAGCGTCGGGGCCGGGGAGCTGTTTTTT.

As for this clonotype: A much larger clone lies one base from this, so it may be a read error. Written as DNA, the CDR3 is TGTGCCAGCAACCAATTCACTAGCGGGAGGGGTTGGAATGAGCAGTTCTTC. It translates to CASNQFTSGRGWNEQFF. The chain links TRBV7-3 to TRBJ2-1, with 13 bases that match TRBD2. Germline CDR1 SGHTA, CDR2 FQGTGA. The CDR3 totals 17 residues. V lost 7 bases, J lost 7 bases, and 13 bases stayed unmatched.

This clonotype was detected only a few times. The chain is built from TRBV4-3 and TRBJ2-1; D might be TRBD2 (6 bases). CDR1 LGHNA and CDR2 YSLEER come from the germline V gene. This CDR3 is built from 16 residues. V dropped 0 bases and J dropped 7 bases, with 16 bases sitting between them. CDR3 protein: CASSQEFSGQPNEQFF. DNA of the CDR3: TGCGCCAGCAGCCAAGAATTTAGCGGACAACCAAATGAGCAGTTCTTC.

CDR3 in DNA: TGTGCCAGCAGCCTCCTAGCGGAGACCACAGATACGCAGTATTTT. This codes for CASSLLAETTDTQYF. The chain couples TRBV6-2 or TRBV6-3 to TRBJ2-3, with TRBD2 matching 7 bases. CDR3 length: 15 residues. Trimming removed 6 bases from V and 2 bases from J; junction bases left unmatched: 8. CDR1 and CDR2 (germline): MNHEY, SVGEGT.

The CDR3 nucleotides are TGTGCCAGTAGTAGTTCTACAGGGGCGAGGGCGTACGAGCAGTACTTC. Translated: CASSSSTGARAYEQYF. This sequence joins TRBV19 and TRBJ2-7; 7 bases are a match to TRBD1. Germline values: CDR1 LNHDA, CDR2 SQIVND (reference sequence). V lost 4 bases, J lost 4 bases, and 13 bases stayed unmatched. The CDR3 runs to 16 residues.

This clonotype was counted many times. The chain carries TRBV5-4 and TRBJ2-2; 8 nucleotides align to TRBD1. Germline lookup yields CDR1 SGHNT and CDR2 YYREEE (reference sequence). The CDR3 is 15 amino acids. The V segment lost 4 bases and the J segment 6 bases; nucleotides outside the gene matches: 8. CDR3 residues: CASSQDRERSGELFF. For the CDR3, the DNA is TGTGCCAGCAGCCAGGACAGGGAACGATCCGGGGAGCTGTTTTTT.

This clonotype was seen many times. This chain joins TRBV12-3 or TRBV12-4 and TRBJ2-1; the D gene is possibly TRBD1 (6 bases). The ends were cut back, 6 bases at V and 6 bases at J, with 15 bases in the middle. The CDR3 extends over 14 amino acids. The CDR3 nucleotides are TGTGCCAGCAGGGGTCGGGACAAATTCAATGAGCAGTTCTTC. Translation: CASRGRDKFNEQFF.

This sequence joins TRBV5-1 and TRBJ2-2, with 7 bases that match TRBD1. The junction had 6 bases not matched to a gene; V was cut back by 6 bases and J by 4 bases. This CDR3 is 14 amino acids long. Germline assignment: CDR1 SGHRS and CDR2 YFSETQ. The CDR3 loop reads CASKAPGGTGELFF. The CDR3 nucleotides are TGCGCCAGCAAGGCCCCAGGGGGCACCGGGGAGCTGTTTTTT.

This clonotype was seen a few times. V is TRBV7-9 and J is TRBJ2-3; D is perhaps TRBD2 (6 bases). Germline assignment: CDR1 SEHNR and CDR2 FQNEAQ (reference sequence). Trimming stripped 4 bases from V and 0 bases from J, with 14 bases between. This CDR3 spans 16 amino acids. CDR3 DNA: TGTGCCAGCAGCTCCTACGTCGGGACTAGCACAGATACGCAGTATTTT. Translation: CASSSYVGTSTDTQYF.

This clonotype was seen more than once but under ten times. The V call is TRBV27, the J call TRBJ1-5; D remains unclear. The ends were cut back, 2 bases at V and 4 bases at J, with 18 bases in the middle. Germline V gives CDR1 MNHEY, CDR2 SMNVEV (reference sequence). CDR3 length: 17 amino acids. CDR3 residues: CASSLRAVPYHNQPQHF. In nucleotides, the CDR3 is TGTGCCAGCAGTTTAAGGGCAGTCCCTTATCATAATCAGCCCCAGCATTTT.

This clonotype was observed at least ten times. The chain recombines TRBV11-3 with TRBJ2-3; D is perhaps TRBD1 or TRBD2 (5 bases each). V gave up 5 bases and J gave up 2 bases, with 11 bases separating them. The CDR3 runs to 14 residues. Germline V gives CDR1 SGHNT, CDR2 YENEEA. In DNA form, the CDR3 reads TGTGCCAGCAGCCTAGGGGACGTCACAGATACGCAGTATTTT. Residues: CASSLGDVTDTQYF.

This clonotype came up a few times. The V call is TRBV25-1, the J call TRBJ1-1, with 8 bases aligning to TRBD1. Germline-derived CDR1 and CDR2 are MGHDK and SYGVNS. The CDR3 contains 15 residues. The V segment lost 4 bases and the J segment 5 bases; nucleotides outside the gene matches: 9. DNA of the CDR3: TGTGCCAGCAGTGTAAGAGGACAGGGAGGGACTGAAGCTTTCTTT. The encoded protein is CASSVRGQGGTEAFF.

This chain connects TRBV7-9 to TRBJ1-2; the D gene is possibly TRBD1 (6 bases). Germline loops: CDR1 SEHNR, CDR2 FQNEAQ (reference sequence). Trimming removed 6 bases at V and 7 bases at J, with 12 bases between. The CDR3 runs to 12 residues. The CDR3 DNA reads TGTGCCAGCAGTTATCACAGGGCTGGCTACACCTTC. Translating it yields CASSYHRAGYTF. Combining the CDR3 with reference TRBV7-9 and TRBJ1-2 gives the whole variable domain DTGVSQNPRHKITKRGQNVTFRCDPISEHNRLYWYRQTLGQGPEFLTYFQNEAQLEKSRLLSDRFSAERPKGSFSTLEIQRTEQGDSAMYLCASSYHRAGYTFGSGTRLTVV.